This T cell receptor (beta chain) was recorded in a study of tumour-infiltrating T cells in Burkitt lymphoma. The wider study: This cohort included all epidemiological subtypes of Burkitt lymphoma. Productive clonality predicted overall and progression-free survival. General study findings and limits: Many Burkitt lymphoma patients shared several public clonotypes.

With regard to this clone: The antigen is unknown.

Clones were read by immunoSEQ multiplex PCR, and TCRdb kept only the in-frame ones, dropping some. The sample shows more than 40,000 clones, roughly 31% of them seen only once. This clonotype originated in a human donor with Burkitt lymphoma. The sample comprised tumor tissue.

The CDR3 reads CASSSLLAQDHPGELFF. For the CDR3, the DNA is TGTGCCAGCAGCTCTTTACTCGCCCAGGATCACCCCGGGGAGCTGTTTTTT. V is TRBV5-4 and J is TRBJ2-2, with no clear D. The germline V gene encodes CDR1 SGHNT and CDR2 YYREEE (reference sequence). Trimming shortened V by 3 bases and J by 6 bases, and 21 bases separated the two germline ends. CDR3 length: 17 residues.